Shown below are 17 T cell receptor beta chains from a single sample sequenced in a study of T cell changes during pregnancy in multiple sclerosis. Generated by immunoSEQ multiplex PCR, the TCRdb table keeps only in-frame clones and is missing some. The sample records 45,000 to 55,000 clones, around 93% being singletons. The sample in question was CD4+ T cells from peripheral blood mononuclear cells, obtained after pregnancy. Receptors were obtained from a female donor in good health, enrolled as a control in a pregnancy study.

This chain joins TRBV7-2 and TRBJ1-4; possible D gene TRBD1, 6 bases. Germline CDR1 is SGHTA and CDR2 is FQGNSA. The CDR3 totals 14 residues. V lost 0 bases, J lost 12 bases, and 14 bases lay in between. Written as DNA, the CDR3 is TGTGCCAGCAGCTTAGCACAGGGAAGAGACGAACTGTTTTTT. This codes for CASSLAQGRDELFF.

The rearrangement joins TRBV25-1 to TRBJ2-7; D may be TRBD1 (6 bases). CDR3 length: 15 residues. Trimming removed 6 bases at V and 2 bases at J, with 17 bases between. Germline V gene sequence: CDR1 MGHDK, CDR2 SYGVNS. The CDR3 DNA follows: TGTGCCAGCAGGGCAACAGGGTCCCTTGCCTACGAGCAGTACTTC. Its protein product is CASRATGSLAYEQYF.

The chain employs TRBV19 and TRBJ2-5; no clear D. This CDR3 contains 13 residues. V lost 6 bases to trimming and J lost 4 bases, with 12 bases between them. CDR1 and CDR2 from the germline V gene are LNHDA and SQIVND (reference sequence). The CDR3 coding sequence is TGTGCCAGTAGGGCGTCGGGTAGAGAGACCCAGTACTTC. It encodes CASRASGRETQYF.

The rearrangement links TRBV5-1 to TRBJ1-2; D is uncertain. V gave up 0 bases and J gave up 8 bases, with 14 bases separating them. CDR1 and CDR2 from the germline V gene are SGHRS and YFSETQ. The CDR3 length is 14 residues. The chain's CDR3 is CASSLADGRHGYTF. The CDR3 DNA reads TGCGCCAGCAGCTTGGCCGATGGGAGGCACGGCTACACCTTC. Supplemented by reference TRBV5-1 and TRBJ1-2, the full variable domain reads KAGVTQTPRYLIKTRGQQVTLSCSPISGHRSVSWYQQTPGQGLQFLFEYFSETQRNKGNFPGRFSGRQFSNSRSEMNVSTLELGDSALYLCASSLADGRHGYTFGSGTRLTVV.

V usage is TRBV2 and J usage is TRBJ1-2, with 8 bases identical to TRBD1. The CDR3 length is 15 residues. V shed 5 bases and J 3 bases; nucleotides not matched to a gene: 8. From germline, CDR1 is SNHLY and CDR2 FYNNEI. CDR3 region: CASSLTGEGHYGYTF. In DNA, the CDR3 is TGTGCCAGCAGTCTGACAGGGGAAGGGCACTATGGCTACACCTTC.

This chain links TRBV4-3 with TRBJ1-6, with a weak D call TRBD1 (5 bases). The CDR3 extends over 17 amino acids. Germline CDR1 LGHNA, CDR2 YSLEER. Trimming took 1 base from V and 4 from J, leaving 14 bases between them. The CDR3 DNA reads as TGCGCCAGCAGCCAAGCCAAGGGGTTTCCATATAATTCACCCCTCCACTTT. This sequence encodes CASSQAKGFPYNSPLHF.

V gene TRBV7-2 combines with J gene TRBJ1-1; 8 nucleotides line up with TRBD1. CDR1 and CDR2 (germline): SGHTA, FQGNSA. Trimming removed 1 base from V and 1 base from J; junction bases left unmatched: 2. The CDR3 totals 15 residues. CDR3 in amino acids: CASSLDRGKNTEAFF. The CDR3 nucleotides read TGTGCCAGCAGCTTAGACAGGGGGAAGAACACTGAAGCTTTCTTT.

This chain links TRBV4-3 with TRBJ2-1, with 7 bases fitting TRBD2. The germline V gene has CDR1 LGHNA and CDR2 YSLEER. Unmatched junction bases numbered 4, after V lost 1 base and J lost 10 bases. CDR3 length: 13 residues. DNA of the CDR3: TGCGCCAGCAGCCAAGGAAGAGCGGGGGAGCAGTTCTTC. It specifies CASSQGRAGEQFF.

This chain connects TRBV11-2 to TRBJ2-5; 8 nucleotides align to TRBD1. The CDR3 covers 15 residues. J gave up 5 bases and V 5 bases, and 10 bases lay outside the gene matches. CDR1 is SGHAT, CDR2 FQNNGV, per germline. CDR3 DNA sequence: TGTGCCAGCAGCCCAAGGACAGGGAGGTTTGAGACCCAGTACTTC. Residues: CASSPRTGRFETQYF. Complete variable domain (other parts from reference TRBV11-2 and TRBJ2-5): EAGVAQSPRYKIIEKRQSVAFWCNPISGHATLYWYQQILGQGPKLLIQFQNNGVVDDSQLPKDRFSAERLKGVDSTLKIQPAKLEDSAVYLCASSPRTGRFETQYFGPGTRLLVL.

The chain links TRBV7-2 to TRBJ1-6; 8 nucleotides agree with TRBD1. CDR3 length: 15 amino acids. V dropped 1 base and J dropped 10; count of bases not matched to a gene: 6. Germline CDR1 and CDR2: SGHTA and FQGNSA. In DNA form, the CDR3 reads TGTGCCAGCAGCTTAGATGCAGGGGGCTACTCACCCCTCCACTTT. Its translation: CASSLDAGGYSPLHF. Based on the CDR3 plus reference TRBV7-2 and TRBJ1-6, the full variable domain is GAGVSQSPSNKVTEKGKDVELRCDPISGHTALYWYRQSLGQGLEFLIYFQGNSAPDKSGLPSDRFSAERTGGSVSTLTIQRTQQEDSAVYLCASSLDAGGYSPLHFGNGTRLTVT.

The rearrangement links TRBV6-5 to TRBJ2-7; 8 bases agree with TRBD1. CDR1 and CDR2 from the germline V gene are MNHEY and SVGAGI. Trimming at V came to 2 bases and at J to 3 bases, leaving 6 bases not matched to a gene. The CDR3 extends over 15 amino acids. The CDR3 coding sequence is TGTGCCAGCAGTTACAGAGGGGACAGGAGCTACGAGCAGTACTTC. Translating it yields CASSYRGDRSYEQYF.

This clone was seen only once. The chain employs TRBV5-5 and TRBJ1-2; D not resolved. The CDR3 runs to 15 residues. Between the trimmed V and J ends, which lost 0 bases and 6 bases, there was a span of 15 bases. Germline V gene lookup returns CDR1 SGHKS and CDR2 YYEKEE (reference sequence). CDR3 sequence (DNA): TGTGCCAGCAGCTTGGCCGGGTCAGCTGGTGATGGCTACACCTTC. It yields the protein CASSLAGSAGDGYTF.

The V gene is TRBV7-3, the J gene TRBJ2-7; D might be TRBD1 (6 bases). Germline lookup yields CDR1 SGHTA and CDR2 FQGTGA. The CDR3 length is 17 residues. With 0 bases removed from V and 6 bases from J, the gap between germline ends came to 21 bases. The chain's CDR3 is CASSLTVPGEVQPEQYF. DNA of the CDR3: TGTGCCAGCAGCTTAACGGTTCCAGGGGAAGTTCAACCCGAGCAGTACTTC.

The chain has TRBV9 and TRBJ2-5; 9 bases are shared with TRBD2. Germline trimming cut 3 bases from V and 0 bases from J; bases unmatched to any gene: 6. Germline CDR1 and CDR2: SGDLS and YYNGEE. This CDR3 region has 16 residues. CDR3 in amino acids: CASSASSGVYQETQYF. CDR3 nucleotide sequence: TGTGCCAGCAGCGCCTCTAGCGGGGTGTACCAAGAGACCCAGTACTTC.

The chain joins TRBV14 to TRBJ2-2, with TRBD1 matching 8 bases. Germline trimming cut 3 bases from V and 5 bases from J; bases unmatched to any gene: 5. The CDR3 extends over 15 amino acids. The germline gives CDR1 SGHDN, CDR2 FVKESK. The CDR3 DNA reads TGTGCCAGCAGCCAGACAGGGGTAAAGACCGGGGAGCTGTTTTTT. Encoded protein: CASSQTGVKTGELFF.

V gene TRBV10-3 combines with J gene TRBJ2-5, with D possibly matching TRBD1 (5 bases). V shed 4 bases and J shed 0 bases, with 6 bases lying between them. Germline assignment: CDR1 ENHRY and CDR2 SYGVKD. The CDR3 loop spans 13 amino acids. CDR3 DNA sequence: TGTGCCATCAGTGGGACACACCAAGAGACCCAGTACTTC. It yields the protein CAISGTHQETQYF.

CDR3 in DNA: TGCGCCAGCATCCGGGACAACGAGCAGTACTTC. Translating it yields CASIRDNEQYF. This sequence joins TRBV10-2 and TRBJ2-7, with D perhaps TRBD1 (6 bases). V dropped 7 bases and J dropped 5 bases, with 9 bases sitting between them. From germline, CDR1 is WSHSY and CDR2 SAAADI. The CDR3 covers 11 residues.